Listed here is a single TCR beta chain. Its target is unknown. UMI-labeled 5' RACE yielded the TRB cDNA libraries. TCRdb reprocessed the 5' RACE reads and stores each CDR3 protein as one record, lacking DNA. Here the sample table reports 70,000 to 100,000 distinct CDR3 sequences. This record comes from a study of CXCR3-negative and CXCR3-positive naive CD8 T cells. The wider study: Collectively, the libraries yielded about 135 million TRB reads in total, at about 1.5 +/- 0.3 million per library. Study observations and caveats: Comparison of naive CXCR3-negative and CXCR3-positive cells revealed similar TRBV-TRBJ usage, while memory cells differed. Naive cells positive for CXCR3 carried more hydrophobic TRB CDR3s than CXCR3-negative ones.

The CDR3 covers 12 residues. CD45RO-CCR7+CD27+CD95- was the phenotype of naive CD8+ T cells. The source is a human donor in good health. Some clones in this sample may be carry-over from other donors' samples. Source material: naive CXCR3- CD8+ T cells from blood. As to subset: CD45RO-CCR7+CD27+CD95- naive CD8+ T cells lacking CXCR3 (TNR3-). The chain uses TRBV12-3 or TRBV12-4 and TRBJ2-7. CDR3 residues: CASSLYRYEQYF.